Sequencing of this T cell receptor beta chain was carried out in a study of cytomegalovirus exposure and HLA in healthy donors. The overall study: A prior analysis found about 110 million unique TCR beta sequences from approximately 200 million T cells.

PCR primers comprised 60 Vbeta and 13 Jbeta primers. Assay: immunoSEQ multiplex PCR; the TCRdb copy retains only in-frame clones and omits some. The sample lists 150,000 to 200,000 clones; 75% were seen once. Source material: PBMCs. This sequence was found in a middle-aged woman in good health and CMV-seropositive.

CDR3 sequence: CASSSTGVTDTQYF. The CDR3, as DNA: TGTGCCAGTAGTAGTACAGGGGTTACAGATACGCAGTATTTT. V usage is TRBV19 and J usage is TRBJ2-3, with TRBD1 matching over 7 bases. This CDR3 comprises 14 residues. Germline lookup yields CDR1 LNHDA and CDR2 SQIVND (reference sequence). J lost 3 bases, V lost 4 bases, and 4 bases had no gene match.